The table lists the clone carrying this TCR beta chain with a count of one. Its cognate antigen is unknown. The CDR3 is 15 amino acids. Trimming removed 0 bases from V and 5 bases from J, with 14 bases in between. CDR1 SGHRS and CDR2 YFSETQ come from the germline V gene. The method was immunoSEQ multiplex PCR; TCRdb's version includes in-frame clones alone and lacks a portion of them. The table has 2 million to 2.5 million clones, just over 90% seen once. This sample stems from a study of shared clonotypes between healthy human individuals. Study-level information: A donor's plate count was three for CD4 naive and three for CD4 memory; CD8 naive had two and CD8 memory one. Study-wide findings and caveats: Estimated clonotype richness was generally higher in naive than memory subsets.

As defined, naive CD8 cells were CD45RO-negative and positively selected for CCR7, with terminally differentiated effector memory CD45RA+ cells excluded. This sequence was found in a man in his late teens or twenties in good health. Some clones in this sample may be carry-over from other donors' samples. The chain employs TRBV5-1 and TRBJ1-1, with D unclear. The sequencing input was naive CD8+ T cells from PBMCs. As DNA, the CDR3 is TGCGCCAGCAGCTTGGGGGCTTCTGCTCTGACTGAAGCTTTCTTT. It is translated as CASSLGASALTEAFF.